This is a list of T cell receptor beta chains from one sample in a study of blood T cells in healthy people across ages. Each CDR3 protein gets one entry after TCRdb re-called the 5' RACE reads with MiXCR. The data hold about 1,400,000 distinct CDR3 sequences, with roughly 45% observed a single time. Sample: blood. These receptors all stem from a woman aged 18-29 years in good health. CDR3s include the opening cysteine and the closing phenylalanine or tryptophan. Each record gives: D gene, V gene, J gene, clone size, CDR3 DNA, CDR3 protein. A D gene is named only where the DNA matches it firmly. For some rows the clone size is stated as once, few or many, or as a class when expanded; others skip it.

.,TRBV10-3,TRBJ1-6,.,TGTGCCATCAGTGAAGCGGGCAATTTCGGCTCCTATAATTCACCCCTCCACTTT,CAISEAGNFGSYNSPLHF
.,TRBV30,TRBJ1-2,.,TGTGCCTGGAGTACAGAATATGGCTACACCTTC,CAWSTEYGYTF
.,TRBV7-9,TRBJ1-2,.,TGTGCCAGCAGCTCCGAGACAGGACTCTATGGCTACACCTTC,CASSSETGLYGYTF
TRBD1,TRBV6-1,TRBJ2-7,.,TGTGCCAGCAGACCGGCGACAGGGGTTTACGAGCAGTACTTC,CASRPATGVYEQYF
TRBD1,TRBV20-1,TRBJ1-1,.,TGCAGTGCTAGACCGATAGGGACAGGGAAAACTGAAGCTTTCTTT,CSARPIGTGKTEAFF
.,TRBV2,TRBJ2-5,few,TGTGCCAGCACCTCAGTGGATGGCGGTAGAGAGACCCAGTACTTC,CASTSVDGGRETQYF
.,TRBV2,TRBJ2-3,.,TGTGCCAGCAGTGGGGCCGGCCCCTTTTTGGGGGATACGCAGTATTTT,CASSGAGPFLGDTQYF
.,TRBV14,TRBJ1-2,.,TGTGCCAGCAGCTCCGGCGGCGGGAAGTATAACTATGGCTACACCTTC,CASSSGGGKYNYGYTF
.,TRBV28,TRBJ1-5,.,TGTGCCAGCAAAGTGGGCAATCAGCCCCAGCATTTT,CASKVGNQPQHF
.,TRBV15,TRBJ1-2,few,TGTGCCACCAGCAGACAAGAAGCTAACTATGGCTACACCTTC,CATSRQEANYGYTF
.,TRBV27,TRBJ2-7,.,TGTGCCAGCGGGATTTCTCGGAATGAGCAGTACTTC,CASGISRNEQYF
TRBD1,TRBV12-3/TRBV12-4,TRBJ2-5,few,TGTGCCAGCAGTTTAAGGACAGGGGTAGGAGAGACCCAGTACTTC,CASSLRTGVGETQYF
.,TRBV12-3/TRBV12-4,TRBJ2-1,.,TGTGCCAGCAGAGGCGTCGGGAAAAACATTCAGTTCTTC,CASRGVGKNIQFF
.,TRBV7-9,TRBJ2-1,.,TGTGCCAGCAGCAAGGCACTGCATGAGCAGTTCTTC,CASSKALHEQFF
.,TRBV29-1,TRBJ1-2,.,TGCAGCGTTGAAGATGCAGGTTATGGCTACACCTTC,CSVEDAGYGYTF
.,TRBV20-1,TRBJ1-4,.,TGCAGTGCTAGAGCGGGACCCATAGGACTTGCAACTAATGAAAAACTGTTTTTT,CSARAGPIGLATNEKLFF
TRBD2,TRBV2,TRBJ2-7,few,TGTGCCAGGGGACGTAGCGGGGGGCCTTACGAGCAGTACTTC,CARGRSGGPYEQYF
.,TRBV6-6,TRBJ2-2,few,TGTGCCAGCAGCAAATCGTTGGGACAACGGAACACCGGGGAGCTGTTTTTT,CASSKSLGQRNTGELFF
.,TRBV3-1,TRBJ1-2,many,TGTGCCAGCAGCTCCCGCCCGGGGACCAACTATGGCTACACCTTC,CASSSRPGTNYGYTF
TRBD1,TRBV7-9,TRBJ1-2,few,TGTGCCAGCAGCCCCAGGGACAGGGGGGAATATGGCTACACCTTC,CASSPRDRGEYGYTF
TRBD2,TRBV27,TRBJ2-1,few,TGTGCCAGCAGTGACAGCGGGGGAGACTACTACAATGAGCAGTTCTTC,CASSDSGGDYYNEQFF
TRBD2,TRBV20-1,TRBJ2-1,.,TGCAGTGCCGCGGTGGGGGGGAAGGGCTCCTACAATGAGCAGTTCTTC,CSAAVGGKGSYNEQFF
TRBD1,TRBV12-3/TRBV12-4,TRBJ2-3,.,TGTGCCAGCAGGTGGGACAGGGGAAGCACAGATATGCAGTATTTT,CASRWDRGSTDMQYF
.,TRBV7-3,TRBJ1-1,few,TGTGCCAGCAGCTCACAGGGTACCACTGAAGCTTTCTTT,CASSSQGTTEAFF
TRBD1,TRBV30,TRBJ1-2,.,TGTGCCTGGACCATGACAGGGTGGGGCCACACCTTC,CAWTMTGWGHTF
.,TRBV12-3/TRBV12-4,TRBJ1-4,few,TGTGCCAGCAGTTTGGTCGCCGGGGGGAGTGAAAAACTGTTTTTT,CASSLVAGGSEKLFF
TRBD2,TRBV3-1,TRBJ2-1,few,TGTGCCAGCAGCCTTAGAGGCGGGGGGAGTAACAATGAGCAGTTCTTC,CASSLRGGGSNNEQFF
.,TRBV6-6,TRBJ1-2,.,TGTGTCAGCAGGCTTCAAGGGACGGATTATGGCTACACCTTC,CVSRLQGTDYGYTF
.,TRBV30,TRBJ1-4,.,TGTGCCTGGAGTGTCCCAGCAACTAATGAAAAACTGTTTTTT,CAWSVPATNEKLFF
.,TRBV6-2/TRBV6-3,TRBJ1-4,.,TGTGCCAGCAGTTACTCCTTGGGAAAACTGTTTTTT,CASSYSLGKLFF
.,TRBV18,TRBJ1-1,.,TGTGCCAGCTCACCGAATATCGGGGCGGAGGGCACTGAAGCTTTCTTT,CASSPNIGAEGTEAFF
.,TRBV2,TRBJ2-7,.,TGTGCCAGCAGTGAAAGATTGGGCGACAGGCCCCAAACTGGGGAGTACTTC,CASSERLGDRPQTGEYF
TRBD1,TRBV28,TRBJ2-3,.,TGTGCCAGCAGTGCGACAGGGGCTCGCACAGATACGCAGTATTTT,CASSATGARTDTQYF
.,TRBV14,TRBJ1-1,.,TGTGCCAGCAGCCAAGATGCAGGACAAGTGCACACTGAAGCTTTCTTT,CASSQDAGQVHTEAFF
.,TRBV7-2,TRBJ1-2,few,TGTGCCAGCAGCGCGGCATACCCGGATGGCTACACCTTC,CASSAAYPDGYTF
.,TRBV28,TRBJ2-3,.,TGTGCCAGCAGTTTATCCGATGGTTCAGATACGCAGTATTTT,CASSLSDGSDTQYF
TRBD2,TRBV12-3/TRBV12-4,TRBJ2-6,.,TGTGCCAGCAGTTCGGGGACTACCTCTGGGGCCAACGTCCTGACTTTC,CASSSGTTSGANVLTF
.,TRBV20-1,TRBJ2-7,once,TGCAGTGCTAGTTCCGACTCCTACGAGCAGTACTTC,CSASSDSYEQYF
TRBD2,TRBV9,TRBJ2-3,.,TGTGCCAGCAGCGTGGGGTCTAGCGGGAAGACAGATACGCAGTATTTT,CASSVGSSGKTDTQYF